The next 15 T cell receptor beta chains were all read from a single sample in a study of read filtering for tumor transcriptome and immune sequencing. This library used approximately 370 ng RNA and molecular barcoded adaptors spanning alpha/delta and beta/gamma chains. TCRdb analysed the reads with MiXCR anew, one entry per CDR3 protein. In the table there are roughly 6,000 distinct CDR3 sequences, around 24% of which are singletons. The sample was a population of CD138-negative cells sorted from bone marrow. These receptors were obtained from a donor at least 40 years old with multiple myeloma.

With respect to this clonotype: Compared with germline, one end of the junction differs, possibly owing to a read error. The rearrangement links TRBV7-8 to TRBJ2-1; D might be TRBD2 (7 bases). The CDR3 runs to 14 residues. In germline, CDR1 is SGHVS, CDR2 FQNEAQ. The CDR3 spells CASSPREGVNKQFF. The CDR3 DNA follows: TGTGCCAGCAGCCCTAGGGAGGGGGTCAATAAGCAGTTCTTC.

The sample holds many counts of this clonotype. V is TRBV12-3 or TRBV12-4 and J is TRBJ2-7; D may match TRBD1 or TRBD2 (6 bases each). With 6 bases removed from V and 7 bases from J, the gap between germline ends came to 16 bases. There are 13 residues in the CDR3. CDR3 region: CASSRGTIWEQYF. The CDR3 DNA reads TGTGCCAGCAGCCGGGGGACAATCTGGGAGCAGTACTTC.

Ten or more counts support this clonotype. The chain couples TRBV7-2 to TRBJ2-5; TRBD2 aligns across 7 bases. CDR1 is SGHTA and CDR2 is FQGNSA in the germline V gene. This CDR3 comprises 15 residues. V shed 5 bases, J shed 4 bases, and the junction held 10 bases outside the gene matches. In DNA, the CDR3 is TGTGCCAGCAGCCCTGGGGGGGGGGAATTAGAGACCCAGTACTTC. This sequence encodes CASSPGGGELETQYF.

This clonotype was seen repeatedly, ten times or more. This chain links TRBV29-1 with TRBJ2-7; 7 positions agree with TRBD1. The CDR3 has 12 residues. The V gene end was trimmed by 1 base and the J gene end by 3 bases; junction bases not matched to a gene: 0. The germline V gene has CDR1 SQVTM and CDR2 ANQGSEA. CDR3 region: CSVEGDSYEQYF. As DNA, the CDR3 is TGCAGCGTTGAAGGGGACAGCTACGAGCAGTACTTC.

This clonotype was seen a single time. The chain employs TRBV6-1 and TRBJ2-3; D may be TRBD2 (6 bases). Deletions cut 1 base from V and 10 bases from J, with 15 bases between. CDR1 is MNHNS and CDR2 is SASEGT in the germline V gene. CDR3 length equals 14 residues. CDR3 sequence (DNA): TGTGCCAGCAGTGAAGATGGGGGGTGGGATGCGCAGTATTTT. It encodes CASSEDGGWDAQYF.

This clonotype was observed at least ten times. This chain links TRBV12-3 or TRBV12-4 with TRBJ2-4; D remains ambiguous. The V gene lost 3 bases and the J gene lost 4 bases, with 13 bases spanning the gap. The CDR3 contains 15 residues. CDR3 residues: CASSFELDPKNIQYF. In nucleotides, the CDR3 is TGTGCCAGCAGTTTCGAACTGGACCCAAAAAACATTCAGTACTTC.

The table lists this clonotype with many counts. V is TRBV4-2 and J is TRBJ1-2; D ambiguous. Germline V gives CDR1 LGHNA, CDR2 YNFKEQ. Between the trimmed V and J ends, which lost 1 base and 4 bases, there was a span of 19 bases. This CDR3 is built from 17 residues. The CDR3 DNA reads TGTGCCAGCAGCCAAGGAGGGAAGGACCTCCTGGGCTATGGCTACACCTTC. Translating gives CASSQGGKDLLGYGYTF.

A remark on this clonotype: One base away lies a much larger clone, so this may be a sequencing read error. The rearrangement joins TRBV7-9 to TRBJ2-3; no clear D gene. The CDR3 runs to 11 residues. The germline gives CDR1 SEHNR, CDR2 FQNEAQ (reference sequence). CDR3: CAISLSDTQYF. The CDR3, as DNA: TGTGCCATCAGCTTGTCCGATACGCAGTATTTT.

The gene calls are TRBV20-1 and TRBJ2-3; D may match TRBD1 or TRBD2 (5 bases each). Trimming left V 2 bases short and J 4 bases short, with 19 bases between. The CDR3 length is 16 residues. Germline CDR1 is DFQATT and CDR2 is SNEGSKA (reference sequence). CDR3 amino acids: CSARRGPVPDPDTQYF. The CDR3 DNA reads TGCAGTGCTAGAAGGGGACCGGTCCCGGACCCAGATACGCAGTATTTT.

This clonotype was seen ten or more times. The J gene is TRBJ2-3, the V gene TRBV7-9; D unclear. CDR3 length: 12 amino acids. Per germline, CDR1 SEHNR and CDR2 FQNEAQ (reference sequence). V was trimmed by 2 bases and J by 3 bases, leaving 3 bases between them. CDR3 in DNA: TGTGCCAGCAGCTTAATGACAGATACGCAGTATTTT. Translated: CASSLMTDTQYF.

The gene calls are TRBV11-2 and TRBJ2-1; a weak D match, TRBD2 (5 bases). V lost 5 bases and J 9 bases, leaving 23 bases between the germline ends. This CDR3 has 16 amino acids. Germline V CDR1 and CDR2: SGHAT, FQNNGV. CDR3 loop: CASSLPGLHRTGEQFF. The CDR3 DNA follows: TGTGCCAGCAGCCTGCCAGGACTCCATCGAACCGGTGAGCAGTTCTTC.

This clonotype was recorded at least ten times. The chain uses TRBV10-3 and TRBJ2-5; 8 bases are shared with TRBD1. Germline V gene lookup returns CDR1 ENHRY and CDR2 SYGVKD. J lost 4 bases, V lost 3 bases, and 7 bases had no gene match. The CDR3 has 15 residues. The CDR3 is CAISDPGQGGETQYF. CDR3 sequence (DNA): TGTGCCATCAGTGACCCCGGACAGGGCGGAGAGACCCAGTACTTC.

This chain joins TRBV29-1 and TRBJ1-4; no firm D call. V shed 1 base and J shed 7 bases, with 4 bases lying between them. CDR3 length: 11 amino acids. Germline V gene sequence: CDR1 SQVTM, CDR2 ANQGSEA. Here the CDR3 reads CSVEGGEKLFF. Here the CDR3 DNA reads TGCAGCGTTGAAGGAGGTGAAAAACTGTTTTTT.

This clonotype was picked up many times. An end of the junction differs from the germline gene, which may be a read error. V gene TRBV20-1 combines with J gene TRBJ2-7, with a possible D match to TRBD2 (6 bases). The CDR3 spans 11 residues. Per the germline V gene, CDR1 is DFQATT and CDR2 is SNEGSKA (reference sequence). CDR3 in DNA: TGCAGTGCTAGACCTAGCGCCCTAGAGGACTTC. This codes for CSARPSALEDF.

Remarks on this clonotype: Given a much more abundant clone one base away, this may be a read error. The J gene is TRBJ2-1, the V gene TRBV19, with 8 bases that match TRBD1. CDR3 size: 15 residues. Germline CDR1 reads LNHDA; CDR2 reads SQIVND (reference sequence). In DNA, the CDR3 is TGTGCCGGTAGTATTGGTCAGGGGGCGAACAATGAGCAGTTCTTC. Protein product: CAGSIGQGANNEQFF.